These T cell receptor beta chains were read from a single sample in a study of T cell responses to AZD1222 COVID-19 vaccine. Data came from immunoSEQ multiplex PCR; TCRdb stores just in-frame clones and leaves some out. This sample has about 120,000 clones, with about 90% found just once. Source: peripheral blood, taken 28 days after the second AZD1222 dose. Receptors were obtained from an adult who received the AZD1222 COVID-19 vaccine. The CDR3 runs from the conserved cysteine through the conserved F or W. The order of the fields is clone size, D gene, J gene, V gene, CDR3 protein, CDR3 DNA. A D gene is named only where the DNA matches it firmly. Size is omitted from some rows. Given values are once, few, many or a class for expanded clones.

NA	NA	TRBJ2-1	TRBV24-1	CATAPSSYNEQFF	TGTGCCACTGCACCTAGCTCCTACAATGAGCAGTTCTTC
NA	NA	TRBJ2-5	TRBV11-3	CASSLALLQETQYF	TGTGCCAGCAGCTTAGCACTTCTCCAAGAGACCCAGTACTTC
NA	NA	TRBJ2-2	TRBV19	CATDRNTGELFF	TGTGCCACAGACAGGAACACCGGGGAGCTGTTTTTT
NA	NA	TRBJ1-1	TRBV29-1	CASLPLDFTHEAFF	TGCGCAAGCCTTCCCCTTGATTTTACGCACGAAGCTTTCTTT
NA	NA	TRBJ1-1	TRBV12-3/TRBV12-4	CASRATANTEAFF	TGTGCCAGCAGAGCGACAGCTAACACTGAAGCTTTCTTT
once	TRBD2	TRBJ2-1	TRBV5-1	CASWVGGSSYNEQFF	TGCGCCAGCTGGGTGGGCGGGAGCTCCTACAATGAGCAGTTCTTC
NA	NA	TRBJ1-1	TRBV12-3/TRBV12-4	CASRNQANTEAFF	TGTGCCAGCAGAAATCAGGCGAACACTGAAGCTTTCTTT
NA	TRBD2	TRBJ2-7	TRBV6-6	CASGKAGESSYEQYF	TGTGCCAGCGGAAAAGCGGGAGAGAGCTCCTACGAGCAGTACTTC
NA	NA	TRBJ1-2	TRBV29-1	CSVDREGGYTF	TGCAGCGTTGACAGGGAAGGAGGCTACACCTTC
few	TRBD1	TRBJ2-7	TRBV29-1	CSVGGQGREQYF	TGCAGCGTTGGGGGACAGGGAAGGGAGCAGTACTTC
NA	NA	TRBJ2-3	TRBV19	CASSIQGLSDTQYF	TGTGCCAGTAGTATTCAGGGTTTATCAGATACGCAGTATTTT
NA	TRBD2	TRBJ2-3	TRBV18	CASSNFLAGFLHTDTQYF	TGTGCCAGCTCAAACTTCCTAGCGGGGTTCCTTCACACAGATACGCAGTATTTT
NA	TRBD2	TRBJ2-4	TRBV12-3/TRBV12-4	CASTPSGGNIQYF	TGTGCCAGCACCCCTAGCGGGGGTAACATTCAGTACTTC
NA	NA	TRBJ1-1	TRBV7-8	CASSSQGGRAFF	TGTGCCAGCAGCTCCCAAGGGGGGAGAGCTTTCTTT
NA	NA	TRBJ2-7	TRBV11-3	CASSLSLESSYEQYF	TGTGCCAGCAGCTTGAGTCTAGAGAGCTCCTACGAGCAGTACTTC
NA	NA	TRBJ1-6	TRBV5-1	CASSEGRNSPLHF	TGCGCCAGCAGCGAGGGTCGGAATTCACCCCTCCACTTT
many	NA	TRBJ2-3	TRBV9	CASTRSTDTQYF	TGTGCCAGCACCCGCTCCACAGATACGCAGTATTTT
once	TRBD1	TRBJ1-1	TRBV5-1	CASSSTGVTEAFF	TGCGCCAGCAGCTCAACAGGGGTTACTGAAGCTTTCTTT
NA	NA	TRBJ2-2	TRBV19	CASRTQLTVTGELFF	TGTGCCAGTAGGACTCAGCTGACAGTCACCGGGGAGCTGTTTTTT
NA	NA	TRBJ1-1	TRBV7-8	CASSLRGWGTEAFF	TGTGCCAGCAGCTTACGGGGTTGGGGGACTGAAGCTTTCTTT
NA	NA	TRBJ2-5	TRBV5-1	CASSLVGSETQYF	TGCGCCAGCAGCTTGGTAGGGTCGGAGACCCAGTACTTC
NA	TRBD1	TRBJ2-7	TRBV30	CAWEPSGTAVKKYF	TGTGCCTGGGAGCCCTCCGGGACAGCGGTTAAGAAGTACTTC
NA	NA	TRBJ1-5	TRBV2	CASSDAGSWQPQHF	TGTGCCAGCAGTGATGCGGGGTCGTGGCAGCCCCAGCATTTT
NA	NA	TRBJ1-5	TRBV5-1	CASSPVGGQQPQHF	TGCGCCAGCAGCCCCGTCGGGGGCCAACAGCCCCAGCATTTT
NA	NA	TRBJ2-7	TRBV5-1	CASSTDGEDYEQYF	TGCGCCAGCAGCACCGACGGGGAGGACTACGAGCAGTACTTC
NA	NA	TRBJ1-1	TRBV3-1/TRBV3-2	CASSQRLAVNTEAFF	TGTGCCAGCAGCCAAAGGTTGGCAGTGAACACTGAAGCTTTCTTT
NA	NA	TRBJ2-6	TRBV12-5	CASGLGFPNSGANVLTF	TGTGCTAGTGGTTTGGGATTTCCCAACTCTGGGGCCAACGTCCTGACTTTC
NA	TRBD1	TRBJ2-7	TRBV28	CASRGTASYEQYF	TGTGCCAGCAGGGGGACAGCCTCCTACGAGCAGTACTTC
NA	TRBD1	TRBJ1-2	TRBV5-1	CASSLAGGGYTF	TGCGCCAGCAGCTTGGCAGGGGGTGGCTACACCTTC